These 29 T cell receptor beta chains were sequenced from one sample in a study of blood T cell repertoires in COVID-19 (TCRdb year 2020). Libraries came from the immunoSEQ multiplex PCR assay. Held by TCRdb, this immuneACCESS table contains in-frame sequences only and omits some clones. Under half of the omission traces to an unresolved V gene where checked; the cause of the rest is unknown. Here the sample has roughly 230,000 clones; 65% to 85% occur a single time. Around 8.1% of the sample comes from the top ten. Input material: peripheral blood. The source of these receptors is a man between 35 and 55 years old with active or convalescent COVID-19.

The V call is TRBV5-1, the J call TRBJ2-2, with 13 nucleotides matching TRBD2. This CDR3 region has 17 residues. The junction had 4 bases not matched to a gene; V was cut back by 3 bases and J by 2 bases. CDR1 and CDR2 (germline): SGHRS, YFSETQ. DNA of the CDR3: TGCGCCAGCAGCTGGACTAGCGGGGGCCGAAACACCGGGGAGCTGTTTTTT. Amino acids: CASSWTSGGRNTGELFF.

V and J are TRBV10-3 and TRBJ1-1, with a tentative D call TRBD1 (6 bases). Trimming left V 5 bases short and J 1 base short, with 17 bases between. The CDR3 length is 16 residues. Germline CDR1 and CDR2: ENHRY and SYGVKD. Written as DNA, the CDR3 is TGTGCCATCAGTAACTCCGGACAGCCTAAGAACACTGAAGCTTTCTTT. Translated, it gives CAISNSGQPKNTEAFF.

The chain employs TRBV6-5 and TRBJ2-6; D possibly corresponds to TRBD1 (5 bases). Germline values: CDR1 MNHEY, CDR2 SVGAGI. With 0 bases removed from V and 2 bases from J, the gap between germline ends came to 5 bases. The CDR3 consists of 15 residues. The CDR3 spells CASSYSRAGANVLTF. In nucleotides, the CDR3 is TGTGCCAGCAGTTACTCCAGGGCTGGGGCCAACGTCCTGACTTTC.

The CDR3 nucleotides are TGCGCCAGCAGTGAGTCGACACCTGGAAACACCATATATTTT. This sequence encodes CASSESTPGNTIYF. The rearrangement joins TRBV10-2 to TRBJ1-3; D gene unclear. The germline V gene encodes CDR1 WSHSY and CDR2 SAAADI. The CDR3 runs 14 residues. V was trimmed by 0 bases and J by 2 bases, leaving 5 bases between them.

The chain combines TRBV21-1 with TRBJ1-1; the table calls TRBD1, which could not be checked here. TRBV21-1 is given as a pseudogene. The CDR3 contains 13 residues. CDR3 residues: CASSAQGVTEAFF. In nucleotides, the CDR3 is TGTGCCAGCAGCGCACAGGGTGTCACTGAAGCTTTCTTT.

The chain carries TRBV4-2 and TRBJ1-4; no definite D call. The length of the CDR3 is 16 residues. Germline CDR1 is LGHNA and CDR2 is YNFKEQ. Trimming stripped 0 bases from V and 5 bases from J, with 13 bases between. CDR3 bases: TGTGCCAGCAGCCAAGATTGGGGAGTCAAGAATGAAAAACTGTTTTTT. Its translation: CASSQDWGVKNEKLFF.

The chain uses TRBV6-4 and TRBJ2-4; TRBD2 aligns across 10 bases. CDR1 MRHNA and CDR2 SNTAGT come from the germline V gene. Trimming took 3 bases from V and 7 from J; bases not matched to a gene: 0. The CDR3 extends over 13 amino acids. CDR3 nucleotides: TGTGCCAGCAGTGAACTAGCGGGGAACATTCAGTACTTC. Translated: CASSELAGNIQYF.

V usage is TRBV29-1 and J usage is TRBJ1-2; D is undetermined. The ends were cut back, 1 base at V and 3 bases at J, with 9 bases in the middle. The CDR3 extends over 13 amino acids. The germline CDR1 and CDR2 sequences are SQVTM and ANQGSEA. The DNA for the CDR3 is TGCAGCGTTGAAGGAGCGGCAGACTATGGCTACACCTTC. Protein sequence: CSVEGAADYGYTF. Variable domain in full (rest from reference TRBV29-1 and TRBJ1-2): SAVISQKPSRDICQRGTSLTIQCQVDSQVTMMFWYRQQPGQSLTLIATANQGSEATYESGFVIDKFPISRPNLTFSTLTVSNMSPEDSSIYLCSVEGAADYGYTFGSGTRLTVV.

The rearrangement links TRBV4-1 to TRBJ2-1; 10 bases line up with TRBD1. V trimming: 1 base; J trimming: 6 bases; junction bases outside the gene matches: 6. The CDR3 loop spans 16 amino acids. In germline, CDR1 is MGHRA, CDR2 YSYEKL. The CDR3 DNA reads TGCGCCAGCAGCCAAGTTCGGACAGGGGGAATCAATGAGCAGTTCTTC. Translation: CASSQVRTGGINEQFF.

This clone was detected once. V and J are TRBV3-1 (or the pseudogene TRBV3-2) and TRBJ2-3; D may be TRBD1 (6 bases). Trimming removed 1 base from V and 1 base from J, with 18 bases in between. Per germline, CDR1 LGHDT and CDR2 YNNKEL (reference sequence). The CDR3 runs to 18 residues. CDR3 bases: TGTGCCAGCAGCCAAGGCCGGACAGTGTCGCTACGCACAGATACGCAGTATTTT. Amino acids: CASSQGRTVSLRTDTQYF.

The CDR3 protein is CASRGTGRGQPQHF. In DNA form, the CDR3 reads TGTGCCAGCAGGGGGACAGGGAGAGGTCAGCCCCAGCATTTT. The chain carries TRBV2 and TRBJ1-5; 9 bases are a match to TRBD1. The CDR3 is 14 amino acids. V lost 6 bases and J lost 6; bases outside the gene matches: 6. Germline V gene sequence: CDR1 SNHLY, CDR2 FYNNEI.

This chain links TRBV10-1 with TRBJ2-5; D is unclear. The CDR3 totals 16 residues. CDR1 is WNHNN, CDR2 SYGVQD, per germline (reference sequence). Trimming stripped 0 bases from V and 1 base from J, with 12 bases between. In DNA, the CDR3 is TGCGCCAGCAGTGAGTCGGGCCTCGGAACCCAAGAGACCCAGTACTTC. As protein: CASSESGLGTQETQYF.

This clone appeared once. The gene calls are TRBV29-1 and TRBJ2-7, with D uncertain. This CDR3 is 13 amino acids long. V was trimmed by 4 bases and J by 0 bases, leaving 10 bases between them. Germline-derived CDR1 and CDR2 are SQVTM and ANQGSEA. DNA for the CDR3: TGCAGCGTTGCGTATAGAGGCTCCTACGAGCAGTACTTC. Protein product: CSVAYRGSYEQYF.

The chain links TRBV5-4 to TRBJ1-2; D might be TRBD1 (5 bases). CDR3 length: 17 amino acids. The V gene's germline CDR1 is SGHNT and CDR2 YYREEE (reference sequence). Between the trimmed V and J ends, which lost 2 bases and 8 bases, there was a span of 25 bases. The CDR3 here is CASSFRGTAPWGKGYTF. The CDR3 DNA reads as TGTGCCAGCAGCTTCCGGGGGACTGCCCCTTGGGGGAAGGGCTACACCTTC.

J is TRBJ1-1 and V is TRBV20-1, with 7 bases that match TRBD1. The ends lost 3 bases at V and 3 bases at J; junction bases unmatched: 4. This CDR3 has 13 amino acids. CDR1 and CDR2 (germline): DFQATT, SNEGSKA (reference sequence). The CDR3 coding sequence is TGCAGTGCTAGTGCAGGGGGGTACACTGAAGCTTTCTTT. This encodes CSASAGGYTEAFF.

This CDR3 is CSVGGDSHSMNTEAFF. The CDR3 DNA reads as TGCAGCGTTGGAGGAGACAGCCACTCCATGAACACTGAAGCTTTCTTT. This rearrangement joins TRBV29-1 to TRBJ1-1, with a tentative D call TRBD1 (5 bases). The CDR3 totals 16 residues. Germline lookup yields CDR1 SQVTM and CDR2 ANQGSEA. V was shortened by 4 bases and J by 0 bases, with 18 bases between the two germline ends.

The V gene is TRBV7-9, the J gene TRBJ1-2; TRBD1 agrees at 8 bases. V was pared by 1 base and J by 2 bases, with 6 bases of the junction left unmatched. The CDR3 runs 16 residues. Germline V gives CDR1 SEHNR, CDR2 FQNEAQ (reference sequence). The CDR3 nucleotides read TGTGCCAGCAGCTTAGGCGTGGGGGACAGGAACTATGGCTACACCTTC. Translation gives CASSLGVGDRNYGYTF.

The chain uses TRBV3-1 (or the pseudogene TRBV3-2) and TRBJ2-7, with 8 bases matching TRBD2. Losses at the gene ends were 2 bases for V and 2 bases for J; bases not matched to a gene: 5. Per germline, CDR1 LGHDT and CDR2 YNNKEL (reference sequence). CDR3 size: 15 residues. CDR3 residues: CASSQIAGKAYEQYF. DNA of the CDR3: TGTGCCAGCAGCCAAATAGCGGGAAAGGCCTACGAGCAGTACTTC.

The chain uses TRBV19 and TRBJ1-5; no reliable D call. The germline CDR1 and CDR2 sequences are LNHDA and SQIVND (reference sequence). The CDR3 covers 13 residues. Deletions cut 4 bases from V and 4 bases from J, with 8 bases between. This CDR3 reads CASSKQENQPQHF. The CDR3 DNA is TGTGCCAGTAGTAAGCAGGAAAATCAGCCCCAGCATTTT.

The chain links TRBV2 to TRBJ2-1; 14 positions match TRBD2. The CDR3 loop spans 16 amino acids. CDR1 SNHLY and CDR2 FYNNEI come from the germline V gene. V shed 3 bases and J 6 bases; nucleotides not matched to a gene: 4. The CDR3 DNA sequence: TGTGCCAGCAGTGACCGGACTAGCGGGGGGACCAATGAGCAGTTCTTC. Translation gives CASSDRTSGGTNEQFF.

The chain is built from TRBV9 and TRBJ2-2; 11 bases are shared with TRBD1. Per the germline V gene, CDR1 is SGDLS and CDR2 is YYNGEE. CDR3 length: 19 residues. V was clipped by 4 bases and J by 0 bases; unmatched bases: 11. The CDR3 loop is CASSPAPGQGVPNTGELFF. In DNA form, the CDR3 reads TGTGCCAGCAGCCCGGCCCCGGGACAGGGGGTTCCGAACACCGGGGAGCTGTTTTTT.

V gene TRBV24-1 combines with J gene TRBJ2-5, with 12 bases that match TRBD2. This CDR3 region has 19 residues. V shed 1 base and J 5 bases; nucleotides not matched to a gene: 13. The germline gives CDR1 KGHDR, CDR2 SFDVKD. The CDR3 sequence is CATSDFRLAGELQRETQYF. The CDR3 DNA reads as TGTGCCACCAGTGATTTTCGACTAGCGGGGGAGCTACAACGGGAGACCCAGTACTTC.

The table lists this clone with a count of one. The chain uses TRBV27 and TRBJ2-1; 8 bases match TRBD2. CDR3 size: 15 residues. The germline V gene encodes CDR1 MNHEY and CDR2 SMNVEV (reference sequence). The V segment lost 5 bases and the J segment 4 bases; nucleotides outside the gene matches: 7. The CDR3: CASSPRVAGYNEQFF. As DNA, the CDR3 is TGTGCCAGCAGTCCCAGGGTAGCGGGGTACAATGAGCAGTTCTTC.

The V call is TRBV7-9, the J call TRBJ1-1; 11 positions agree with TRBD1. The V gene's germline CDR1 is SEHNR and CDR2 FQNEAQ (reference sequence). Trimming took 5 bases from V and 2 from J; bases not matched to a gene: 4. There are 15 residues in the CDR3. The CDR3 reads CASSPGQGGNTEAFF. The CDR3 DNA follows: TGTGCCAGCAGCCCGGGACAGGGGGGTAACACTGAAGCTTTCTTT. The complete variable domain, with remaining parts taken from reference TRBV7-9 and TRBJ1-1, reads DTGVSQNPRHKITKRGQNVTFRCDPISEHNRLYWYRQTLGQGPEFLTYFQNEAQLEKSRLLSDRFSAERPKGSFSTLEIQRTEQGDSAMYLCASSPGQGGNTEAFFGQGTRLTVV.

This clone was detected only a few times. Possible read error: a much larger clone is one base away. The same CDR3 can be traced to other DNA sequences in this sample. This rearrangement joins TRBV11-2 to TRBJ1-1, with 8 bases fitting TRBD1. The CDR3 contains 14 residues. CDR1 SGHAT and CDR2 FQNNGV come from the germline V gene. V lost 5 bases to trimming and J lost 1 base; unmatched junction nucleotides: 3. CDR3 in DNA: TGTGCCAGCAGCCCCGGACAGGGGAACACTGAAGCTTTCTTT. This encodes CASSPGQGNTEAFF.

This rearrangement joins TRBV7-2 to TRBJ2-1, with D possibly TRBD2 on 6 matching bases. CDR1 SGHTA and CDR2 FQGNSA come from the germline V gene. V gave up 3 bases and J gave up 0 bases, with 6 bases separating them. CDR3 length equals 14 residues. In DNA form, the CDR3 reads TGTGCCAGCAGCTTCGGGAGCTCCTACAATGAGCAGTTCTTC. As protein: CASSFGSSYNEQFF.

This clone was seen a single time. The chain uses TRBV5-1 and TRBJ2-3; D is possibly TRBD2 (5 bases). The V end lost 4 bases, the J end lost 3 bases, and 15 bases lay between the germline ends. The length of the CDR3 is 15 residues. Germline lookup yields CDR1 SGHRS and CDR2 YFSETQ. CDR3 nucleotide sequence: TGCGCCAGCAGCCCGGGCGGCCTAGCTACAGATACGCAGTATTTT. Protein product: CASSPGGLATDTQYF.

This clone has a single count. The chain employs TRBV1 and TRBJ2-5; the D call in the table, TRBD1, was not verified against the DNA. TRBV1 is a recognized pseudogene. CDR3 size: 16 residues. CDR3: CTSSQWDRSKKKTQYF. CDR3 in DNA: TGCACCAGCAGCCAATGGGACAGGTCGAAAAAGAAGACCCAGTACTTC.

The CDR3 DNA sequence: TGTGCCAGTAGTATGCAGGGCTATGGCTACACCTTC. This codes for CASSMQGYGYTF. The chain couples TRBV19 to TRBJ1-2; perhaps TRBD1 as D (5 bases). Trimming shortened V by 3 bases and J by 4 bases, and 6 bases separated the two germline ends. Germline CDR1 and CDR2: LNHDA and SQIVND (reference sequence). The length of the CDR3 is 12 residues.